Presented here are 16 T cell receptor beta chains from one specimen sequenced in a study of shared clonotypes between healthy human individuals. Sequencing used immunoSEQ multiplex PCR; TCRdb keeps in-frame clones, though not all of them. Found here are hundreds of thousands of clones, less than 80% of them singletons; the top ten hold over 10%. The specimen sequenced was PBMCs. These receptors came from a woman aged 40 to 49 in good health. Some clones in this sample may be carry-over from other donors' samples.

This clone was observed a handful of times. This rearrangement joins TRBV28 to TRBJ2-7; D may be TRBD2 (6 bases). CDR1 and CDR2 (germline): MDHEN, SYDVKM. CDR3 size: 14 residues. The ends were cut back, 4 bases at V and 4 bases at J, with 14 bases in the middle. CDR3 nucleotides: TGTGCCAGCAGTTCCCGTCGAGGGAGGTACGAGCAGTACTTC. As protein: CASSSRRGRYEQYF.

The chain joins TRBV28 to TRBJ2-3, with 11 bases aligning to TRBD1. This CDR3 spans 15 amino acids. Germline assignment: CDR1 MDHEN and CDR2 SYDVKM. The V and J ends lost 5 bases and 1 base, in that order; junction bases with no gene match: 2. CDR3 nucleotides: TGTGCCAGCAGTGGGACAGGGGGGGGCACAGATACGCAGTATTTT. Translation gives CASSGTGGGTDTQYF.

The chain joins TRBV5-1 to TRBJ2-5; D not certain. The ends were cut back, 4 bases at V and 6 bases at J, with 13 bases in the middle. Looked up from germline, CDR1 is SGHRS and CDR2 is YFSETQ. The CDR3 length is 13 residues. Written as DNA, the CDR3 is TGCGCCAGCAGCCTATACAGACTTCAGACCCAGTACTTC. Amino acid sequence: CASSLYRLQTQYF.

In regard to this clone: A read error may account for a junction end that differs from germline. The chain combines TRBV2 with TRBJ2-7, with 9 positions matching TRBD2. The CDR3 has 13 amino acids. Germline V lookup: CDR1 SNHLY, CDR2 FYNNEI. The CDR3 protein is CASSEGTSVSLRF. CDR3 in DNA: TGTGCCAGCAGTGAAGGGACTAGCGTCTCTCTCCGCTTC.

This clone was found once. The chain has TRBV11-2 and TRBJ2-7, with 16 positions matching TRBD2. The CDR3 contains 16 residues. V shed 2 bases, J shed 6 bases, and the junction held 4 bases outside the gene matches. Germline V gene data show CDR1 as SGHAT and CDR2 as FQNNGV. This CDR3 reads CASSLTGTSGRGEQYF. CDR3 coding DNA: TGTGCCAGCAGCTTAACTGGGACTAGCGGGAGGGGCGAGCAGTACTTC.

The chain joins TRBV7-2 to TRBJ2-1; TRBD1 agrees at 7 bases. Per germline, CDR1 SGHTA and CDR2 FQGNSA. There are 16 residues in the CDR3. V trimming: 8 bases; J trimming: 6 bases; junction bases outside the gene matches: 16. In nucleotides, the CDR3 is TGTGCCAGCGCCCTTGTTCAGGGGGAGATTGGCAATGAGCAGTTCTTC. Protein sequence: CASALVQGEIGNEQFF.

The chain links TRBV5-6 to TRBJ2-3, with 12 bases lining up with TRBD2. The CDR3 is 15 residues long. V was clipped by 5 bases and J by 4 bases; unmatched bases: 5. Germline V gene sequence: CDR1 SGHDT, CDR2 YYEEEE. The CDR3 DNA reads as TGTGCCAGCAGGCGACTAGCGGGAGTCGCAGATACGCAGTATTTT. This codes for CASRRLAGVADTQYF.

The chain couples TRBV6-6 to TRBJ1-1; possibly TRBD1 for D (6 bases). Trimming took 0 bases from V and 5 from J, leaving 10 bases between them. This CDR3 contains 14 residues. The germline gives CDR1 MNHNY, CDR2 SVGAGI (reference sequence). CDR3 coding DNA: TGTGCCAGCAGTTACTCGGGGGGACAAACTGAAGCTTTCTTT. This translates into CASSYSGGQTEAFF.

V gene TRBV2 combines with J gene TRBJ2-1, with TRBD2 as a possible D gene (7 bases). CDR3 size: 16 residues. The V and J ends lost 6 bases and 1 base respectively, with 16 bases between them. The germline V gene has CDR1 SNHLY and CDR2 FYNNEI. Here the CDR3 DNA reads TGTGCCAGCAGCCTCCGGGGGGCCGGGTCCTACAATGAGCAGTTCTTC. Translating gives CASSLRGAGSYNEQFF. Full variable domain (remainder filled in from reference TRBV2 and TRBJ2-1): EPEVTQTPSHQVTQMGQEVILRCVPISNHLYFYWYRQILGQKVEFLVSFYNNEISEKSEIFDDQFSVERPDGSNFTLKIRSTKLEDSAMYFCASSLRGAGSYNEQFFGPGTRLTVL.

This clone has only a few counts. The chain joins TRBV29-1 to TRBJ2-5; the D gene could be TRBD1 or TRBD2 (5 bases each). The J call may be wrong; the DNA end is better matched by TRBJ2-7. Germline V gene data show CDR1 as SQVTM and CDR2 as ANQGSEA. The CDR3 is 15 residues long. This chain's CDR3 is CSVHTSGRSSYEQYF. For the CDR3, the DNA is TGCAGCGTCCACACGTCGGGACGGAGCTCCTACGAGCAGTACTTC.

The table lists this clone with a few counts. This chain's CDR3 is CASSVKEGNSPLHF. The CDR3 nucleotides read TGTGCCAGCAGCGTGAAGGAGGGTAATTCACCCCTCCACTTT. The chain combines TRBV5-4 with TRBJ1-6; D remains unclear. Trimming took off 4 bases at V and 6 bases at J, with 11 bases between the two ends. CDR1 and CDR2 (germline): SGHNT, YYREEE (reference sequence). CDR3 length: 14 amino acids.

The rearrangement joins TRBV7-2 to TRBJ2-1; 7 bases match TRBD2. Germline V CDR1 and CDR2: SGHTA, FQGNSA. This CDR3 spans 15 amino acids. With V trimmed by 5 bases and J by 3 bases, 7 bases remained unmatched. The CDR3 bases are TGTGCCAGCAGCCCCGGACTAGGTGACTACAATGAGCAGTTCTTC. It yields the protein CASSPGLGDYNEQFF.

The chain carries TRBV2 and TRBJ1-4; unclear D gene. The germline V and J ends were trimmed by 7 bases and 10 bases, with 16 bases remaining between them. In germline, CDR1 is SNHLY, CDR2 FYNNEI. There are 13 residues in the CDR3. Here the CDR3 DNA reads TGTGCCAGCAATGGAGACTTTACGGGAAAACTGTTTTTT. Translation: CASNGDFTGKLFF.

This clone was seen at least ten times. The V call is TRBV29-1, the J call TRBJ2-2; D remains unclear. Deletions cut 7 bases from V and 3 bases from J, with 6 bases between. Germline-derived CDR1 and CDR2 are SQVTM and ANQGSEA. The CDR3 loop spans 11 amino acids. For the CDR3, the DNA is TGCAGCGCCCGGGACACCGGGGAGCTGTTTTTT. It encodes CSARDTGELFF.

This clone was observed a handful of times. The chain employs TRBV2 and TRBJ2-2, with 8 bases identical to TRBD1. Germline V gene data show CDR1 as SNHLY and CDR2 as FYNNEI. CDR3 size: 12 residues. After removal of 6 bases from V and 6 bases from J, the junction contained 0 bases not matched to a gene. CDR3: CASRQGAGELFF. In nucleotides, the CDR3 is TGTGCCAGCAGACAGGGGGCCGGGGAGCTGTTTTTT. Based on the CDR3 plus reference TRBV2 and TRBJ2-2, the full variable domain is EPEVTQTPSHQVTQMGQEVILRCVPISNHLYFYWYRQILGQKVEFLVSFYNNEISEKSEIFDDQFSVERPDGSNFTLKIRSTKLEDSAMYFCASRQGAGELFFGEGSRLTVL.

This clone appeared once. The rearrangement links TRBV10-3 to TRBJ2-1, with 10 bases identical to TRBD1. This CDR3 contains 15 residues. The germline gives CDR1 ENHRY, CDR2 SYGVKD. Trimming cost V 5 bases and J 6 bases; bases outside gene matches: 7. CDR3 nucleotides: TGTGCCATCAGTCTCGGACAGGGGGAGGGCAATGAGCAGTTCTTC. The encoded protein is CAISLGQGEGNEQFF.